The sequence of this T cell receptor beta chain was determined in a study of cytomegalovirus exposure and HLA in healthy donors. Sequencing was performed with immunoSEQ multiplex PCR; in TCRdb, only in-frame clones are kept and a portion is missing. The data hold some 170,000 clones, with roughly 86% observed a single time. Study outcomes and limitations: Subsequent analysis of the 110 or so validation repertoires found a tendency for first-cohort TCR clusters to co-occur. For most TCR sequences rarity was the rule, although some public TCRs occurred in many donors.

Trimming at V came to 4 bases and at J to 7 bases, leaving 10 bases not matched to a gene. The CDR3 is 16 amino acids. Germline V lookup: CDR1 SGDLS, CDR2 YYNGEE. With regard to this clone: Its specificity is not known.

The sequenced sample consisted of PBMCs. This chain joins TRBV9 and TRBJ2-1; 11 positions match TRBD2. The TCR was taken from a man aged 18 to 30 in good health and CMV-seropositive. The CDR3 region is CASSPGGTSGRNEQFF. The DNA of the CDR3 is TGTGCCAGCAGCCCAGGTGGGACTAGCGGCCGTAATGAGCAGTTCTTC.